The 27 T cell receptor beta chains reported below all come from one sample, sequenced in a study of blood T cell repertoires in COVID-19. The repertoire was sequenced with immunoSEQ multiplex PCR; TCRdb's copy has only in-frame clones and lacks some. The sample includes approximately 350,000 clones, about 90% of them seen just once. The specimen was peripheral blood. The receptor set was obtained from a man aged 40-50 years with acute or convalescent COVID-19.

The chain carries TRBV5-4 and TRBJ1-2, with D tentatively TRBD1 (5 bases). The V and J ends lost 4 bases and 8 bases respectively, with 15 bases between them. Germline assignment: CDR1 SGHNT and CDR2 YYREEE (reference sequence). The CDR3 contains 13 residues. CDR3 sequence: CASSLPGREGYTF. CDR3 in DNA: TGTGCCAGCAGCCTTCCAGGGAGGGAAGGCTACACCTTC. The full variable domain, completed using reference TRBV5-4 and TRBJ1-2, is ETGVTQSPTHLIKTRGQQVTLRCSSQSGHNTVSWYQQALGQGPQFIFQYYREEENGRGNFPPRFSGLQFPNYSSELNVNALELDDSALYLCASSLPGREGYTFGSGTRLTVV.

The genes are TRBV27 and TRBJ2-7, with 7 bases identical to TRBD2. The CDR3 spans 14 residues. V lost 5 bases, J lost 2 bases, and 6 bases stayed unmatched. Per the germline V gene, CDR1 is MNHEY and CDR2 is SMNVEV (reference sequence). CDR3 sequence reads: CASSIFGGAYEQYF. In nucleotides, the CDR3 is TGTGCCAGCAGTATATTTGGGGGGGCCTACGAGCAGTACTTC.

V gene TRBV5-1 combines with J gene TRBJ1-4; D gene ambiguous. Germline V gives CDR1 SGHRS, CDR2 YFSETQ. This CDR3 is 13 amino acids long. Trimming cost V 7 bases and J 3 bases, with 10 bases left between them. CDR3 nucleotide sequence: TGCGCCAGCGCCACAGTCCCTAATGAAAAACTGTTTTTT. Translating it yields CASATVPNEKLFF.

This chain joins TRBV6-5 and TRBJ1-1; 8 nucleotides agree with TRBD1. V shed 7 bases, J shed 4 bases, and the junction held 11 bases outside the gene matches. CDR1 is MNHEY, CDR2 SVGAGI, per germline. This CDR3 has 15 residues. The CDR3 spells CASNRDRWVPTEAFF. The CDR3 region has the DNA TGTGCCAGCAACCGGGACAGGTGGGTTCCCACTGAAGCTTTCTTT.

J is TRBJ1-1 and V is TRBV19; D perhaps matches TRBD1 (5 bases). The V gene's germline CDR1 is LNHDA and CDR2 SQIVND (reference sequence). V was shortened by 11 bases and J by 0 bases, with 19 bases between the two germline ends. The CDR3 spans 15 residues. The CDR3 nucleotides read TGTGCCTCCGCCGCGGGGGTCGGGATGAACACTGAAGCTTTCTTT. Amino acids: CASAAGVGMNTEAFF.

This chain connects TRBV9 to TRBJ1-3; 8 positions match TRBD1. This CDR3 is built from 15 residues. V lost 3 bases, J lost 4 bases, and 6 bases stayed unmatched. Germline lookup yields CDR1 SGDLS and CDR2 YYNGEE. CDR3: CASSERTGTGNTIYF. The DNA for the CDR3 is TGTGCCAGCAGCGAGAGGACAGGGACGGGAAACACCATATATTTT.

This chain uses TRBV4-3 with TRBJ2-3, with 12 bases identical to TRBD1. The CDR3 has 15 residues. The germline CDR1 and CDR2 sequences are LGHNA and YSLEER. Trimming removed 3 bases from V and 4 bases from J; junction bases left unmatched: 2. In DNA, the CDR3 is TGCGCCAGCAGCCAGGGGACAGGGGGCTCAGATACGCAGTATTTT. It is translated as CASSQGTGGSDTQYF.

This clone was observed a few times. The chain is built from TRBV6-4 and TRBJ2-2; D ambiguous. The CDR3 covers 13 residues. Trimming left V 0 bases short and J 5 bases short, with 4 bases between. Germline assignment: CDR1 MRHNA and CDR2 SNTAGT. CDR3 in DNA: TGTGCCAGCAGTGACTCGGCAACCGGGGAGCTGTTTTTT. As protein: CASSDSATGELFF.

The rearrangement links TRBV27 to TRBJ2-2; 11 positions agree with TRBD1. The length of the CDR3 is 16 residues. Germline values: CDR1 MNHEY, CDR2 SMNVEV (reference sequence). V dropped 5 bases and J dropped 2; count of bases not matched to a gene: 4. The CDR3 DNA sequence: TGTGCCAGCAGTCCGGGGACAGGGGGAAACACCGGGGAGCTGTTTTTT. This sequence encodes CASSPGTGGNTGELFF.

This clone was seen a handful of times. The V gene is TRBV10-3, the J gene TRBJ1-4, with D unresolved. Between the trimmed V and J ends, which lost 2 bases and 0 bases, there was a span of 10 bases. The germline gives CDR1 ENHRY, CDR2 SYGVKD. The CDR3 totals 16 residues. Written as DNA, the CDR3 is TGTGCCATCAGTGAGGCCGTACATGCAACTAATGAAAAACTGTTTTTT. Its translation is CAISEAVHATNEKLFF.

J is TRBJ2-5 and V is TRBV2; 9 positions match TRBD1. There are 15 residues in the CDR3. The V gene's germline CDR1 is SNHLY and CDR2 FYNNEI. Trimming removed 5 bases from V and 1 base from J; junction bases left unmatched: 5. As DNA, the CDR3 is TGTGCCAGCAGTTTAGACAGGGGGTTCCAAGAGACCCAGTACTTC. Its protein product is CASSLDRGFQETQYF. Full variable domain (missing parts from reference TRBV2 and TRBJ2-5): EPEVTQTPSHQVTQMGQEVILRCVPISNHLYFYWYRQILGQKVEFLVSFYNNEISEKSEIFDDQFSVERPDGSNFTLKIRSTKLEDSAMYFCASSLDRGFQETQYFGPGTRLLVL.

This clone came up once. V and J are TRBV18 and TRBJ1-6; the D gene is possibly TRBD1 (6 bases). CDR3 length: 15 residues. The V gene lost 6 bases and the J gene lost 6 bases, with 15 bases spanning the gap. The germline V gene has CDR1 KGHSH and CDR2 LQKENI. The CDR3 region has the DNA TGTGCCAGCTCTGCAGGACAGTCGGTTAATTCACCCCTCCACTTT. It yields the protein CASSAGQSVNSPLHF.

V gene TRBV5-5 combines with J gene TRBJ2-5, with D possibly TRBD1 on 6 matching bases. The CDR3 covers 15 residues. The germline gives CDR1 SGHKS, CDR2 YYEKEE (reference sequence). V lost 4 bases, J lost 1 base, and 14 bases lay in between. The CDR3 region is CASSISTGTQETQYF. CDR3 sequence (DNA): TGTGCCAGCAGCATATCGACAGGTACCCAAGAGACCCAGTACTTC.

The chain recombines TRBV7-2 with TRBJ1-5, with a possible D match to TRBD1 (5 bases). Trimming removed 1 base at V and 7 bases at J, with 11 bases between. Per the germline V gene, CDR1 is SGHTA and CDR2 is FQGNSA. The CDR3 has 14 residues. The CDR3 nucleotides are TGTGCCAGCAGCTTAGGGTCCCGGGGGCAGCCCCAGCATTTT. Protein product: CASSLGSRGQPQHF.

This sequence joins TRBV10-3 and TRBJ1-2, with TRBD1 matching 9 bases. This CDR3 contains 13 residues. J was trimmed by 8 bases and V by 7 bases; bases with no gene match: 8. Germline V lookup: CDR1 ENHRY, CDR2 SYGVKD. The DNA of the CDR3 is TGTGCCATCACCACGGGACAGGGAGGGGGCTACACCTTC. Amino acid sequence: CAITTGQGGGYTF.

The V gene is TRBV7-3, the J gene TRBJ2-1; D is undetermined. The CDR3 has 12 amino acids. Looked up from germline, CDR1 is SGHTA and CDR2 is FQGTGA. The germline V and J ends were trimmed by 8 bases and 6 bases, with 11 bases remaining between them. CDR3 residues: CASESESNEQFF. The CDR3 DNA is TGTGCCAGCGAAAGTGAGTCCAATGAGCAGTTCTTC. The whole variable domain, filled in from reference TRBV7-3 and TRBJ2-1, reads GAGVSQTPSNKVTEKGKYVELRCDPISGHTALYWYRQSLGQGPEFLIYFQGTGAADDSGLPNDRFFAVRPEGSVSTLKIQRTERGDSAVYLCASESESNEQFFGPGTRLTVL.

The V call is TRBV30, the J call TRBJ1-2; TRBD1 matches 7 bases. Germline V gene lookup returns CDR1 GTSNPN and CDR2 SVGIG (reference sequence). V gave up 0 bases and J gave up 4 bases; unmatched junction bases: 5. This CDR3 comprises 14 residues. CDR3 coding DNA: TGTGCCTGGAGTGTACTACAGGGGAGCTATGGCTACACCTTC. Translated, it gives CAWSVLQGSYGYTF.

V usage is TRBV10-3 and J usage is TRBJ2-7; possibly TRBD2 for D (6 bases). Trimming took 8 bases from V and 2 from J, leaving 22 bases between them. The CDR3 contains 16 residues. CDR1 ENHRY and CDR2 SYGVKD come from the germline V gene. In DNA form, the CDR3 reads TGTGCCATCGATGACAGCGGGTTTAAGACTACCTACGAGCAGTACTTC. This encodes CAIDDSGFKTTYEQYF.

The chain combines TRBV4-1 with TRBJ1-5; D is perhaps TRBD1 (5 bases). Germline V gene sequence: CDR1 MGHRA, CDR2 YSYEKL. V lost 0 bases to trimming and J lost 7 bases, with 16 bases between them. The CDR3 sequence is 16 residues long. This chain's CDR3 is CASSQEGARVNQPQHF. The CDR3 DNA sequence: TGCGCCAGCAGCCAAGAAGGGGCCAGGGTAAACCAGCCCCAGCATTTT.

V usage is TRBV3-1 (or the pseudogene TRBV3-2) and J usage is TRBJ2-1, with TRBD2 matching 9 bases. V was pared by 6 bases and J by 4 bases, with 7 bases of the junction left unmatched. There are 15 residues in the CDR3. Germline V gene data show CDR1 as LGHDT and CDR2 as YNNKEL (reference sequence). The CDR3 sequence is CASSPLAGMYNEQFF. CDR3 nucleotide sequence: TGTGCCAGCAGTCCTCTAGCGGGGATGTACAATGAGCAGTTCTTC.

The genes are TRBV2 and TRBJ2-7, with 7 bases identical to TRBD1. V dropped 3 bases and J dropped 0; count of bases not matched to a gene: 2. Germline V gene lookup returns CDR1 SNHLY and CDR2 FYNNEI. The length of the CDR3 is 14 residues. The DNA for the CDR3 is TGTGCCAGCAGTGAGGACAGGAGCTCCTACGAGCAGTACTTC. It translates to CASSEDRSSYEQYF.

The genes are TRBV11-3 and TRBJ2-7, with D unclear. CDR1 and CDR2 (germline): SGHNT, YENEEA. Trimming removed 1 base at V and 5 bases at J, with 3 bases between. The CDR3 contains 11 residues. Here the CDR3 reads CASSLGDEQYF. The CDR3 DNA reads as TGTGCCAGCAGCTTAGGAGACGAGCAGTACTTC.

This clone was seen once. The V gene is TRBV5-1, the J gene TRBJ1-4; D not resolved. CDR3 length equals 14 residues. Between the trimmed V and J ends, which lost 5 bases and 0 bases, there was a span of 8 bases. The germline gives CDR1 SGHRS, CDR2 YFSETQ. Here the CDR3 DNA reads TGCGCCAGCAGTCGGTCTGCAACTAATGAAAAACTGTTTTTT. Protein product: CASSRSATNEKLFF.

The chain couples TRBV27 to TRBJ1-2; D is unresolved. Germline V gives CDR1 MNHEY, CDR2 SMNVEV (reference sequence). The CDR3 spans 14 residues. Trimming took 2 bases from V and 0 from J, leaving 7 bases between them. CDR3 nucleotide sequence: TGTGCCAGCAGTTTAGACGGAGCTAACTATGGCTACACCTTC. Encoded protein: CASSLDGANYGYTF.

This rearrangement joins TRBV4-1 to TRBJ1-1; TRBD1 aligns across 9 bases. There are 15 residues in the CDR3. CDR1 is MGHRA, CDR2 YSYEKL, per germline. V lost 0 bases and J lost 7; bases outside the gene matches: 6. The CDR3 spells CASSQEDRGFVEAFF. The CDR3 nucleotides read TGCGCCAGCAGCCAAGAGGACAGGGGTTTCGTTGAAGCTTTCTTT.

The J gene is TRBJ1-1, the V gene TRBV30; tentatively, D is TRBD1 (5 bases). CDR1 and CDR2 (germline): GTSNPN, SVGIG (reference sequence). Trimming shortened V by 1 base and J by 6 bases, and 6 bases separated the two germline ends. This CDR3 region has 11 residues. The CDR3 spells CAWSETAEAFF. The CDR3 DNA follows: TGTGCCTGGAGTGAGACAGCTGAAGCTTTCTTT.

The gene calls are TRBV4-1 and TRBJ1-2, with 7 bases that match TRBD1. Germline V gene sequence: CDR1 MGHRA, CDR2 YSYEKL. The CDR3 is made up of 14 amino acids. After removal of 1 base from V and 7 bases from J, the junction contained 6 bases not matched to a gene. CDR3 DNA: TGCGCCAGCAGCCAAGTCATGACAGGGCCTGGCTACACCTTC. Translating it yields CASSQVMTGPGYTF.